What follows are 23 T cell receptor beta chains derived from one specimen sequenced in a study of T-cell reconstitution after alpha-beta-depleted transplantation in children. Preparation of the TCRbeta library was carried out with unique molecular identifiers. TCRdb independently ran MiXCR on the PCR reads; one entry per CDR3 protein. Seen here are around 420,000 distinct CDR3 sequences, around 15% observed once, and the top ten hold 29%. The material sequenced was PBMCs, mostly from graft donor cells, taken 360 days after TCRalphabeta/CD19-depleted stem cell transplant. Receptors originate from a boy younger than two who had a stem cell transplant for Wiskott-Aldrich syndrome, so the T cells may come from the graft donor.

The chain joins TRBV12-3 or TRBV12-4 to TRBJ1-4, with 11 bases lining up with TRBD1. The CDR3 covers 14 residues. The trim removed 4 bases at V and 8 bases at J, leaving 3 bases unmatched. The CDR3 loop reads CASSWTGGEEKLFF. CDR3 in DNA: TGTGCCAGCAGTTGGACAGGGGGCGAGGAAAAACTGTTTTTT.

The chain employs TRBV4-1 and TRBJ2-2; a possible D gene is TRBD2 (6 bases). The CDR3 is made up of 18 amino acids. The germline V and J ends were trimmed by 3 bases and 0 bases, with 17 bases remaining between them. CDR1 is MGHRA, CDR2 YSYEKL, per germline. CDR3 loop: CASSQVVGRGANTGELFF. In DNA, the CDR3 is TGCGCCAGCAGCCAGGTAGTGGGGCGCGGGGCGAACACCGGGGAGCTGTTTTTT.

The chain recombines TRBV12-3 or TRBV12-4 with TRBJ2-2; 7 bases align to TRBD1. The CDR3 is 14 residues long. V trimming: 5 bases; J trimming: 4 bases; junction bases outside the gene matches: 4. The CDR3 is CASSIRDSTGELFF. In DNA, the CDR3 is TGTGCCAGCAGTATCCGGGACAGCACCGGGGAGCTGTTTTTT.

This clonotype was detected only a few times. The V call is TRBV5-1, the J call TRBJ2-5; 9 nucleotides align to TRBD1. Germline values: CDR1 SGHRS, CDR2 YFSETQ. This CDR3 contains 15 residues. J was trimmed by 2 bases and V by 0 bases; bases with no gene match: 2. The CDR3 loop reads CASSLVDRGQETQYF. In DNA form, the CDR3 reads TGCGCCAGCAGCTTGGTTGACAGGGGGCAAGAGACCCAGTACTTC.

This chain joins TRBV7-9 and TRBJ1-2; D uncertain. The germline CDR1 and CDR2 sequences are SEHNR and FQNEAQ (reference sequence). V lost 5 bases and J lost 2, with 12 bases in between. This CDR3 comprises 14 residues. CDR3: CASSHLKENYGYTF. CDR3 nucleotides: TGTGCCAGCAGCCACCTAAAGGAGAACTATGGCTACACCTTC.

The chain is built from TRBV24-1 and TRBJ2-1, with TRBD2 as a possible D gene (5 bases). The CDR3 totals 17 residues. The germline V gene has CDR1 KGHDR and CDR2 SFDVKD. With 3 bases removed from V and 5 bases from J, the gap between germline ends came to 19 bases. The CDR3 region is CATSDSNWASRDNEQFF. In DNA form, the CDR3 reads TGTGCCACCAGTGATAGTAACTGGGCTAGCCGGGACAATGAGCAGTTCTTC.

This clonotype showed up just a few times. V and J are TRBV27 and TRBJ2-7; 10 bases align to TRBD1. After removal of 0 bases from V and 2 bases from J, the junction contained 7 bases not matched to a gene. From germline, CDR1 is MNHEY and CDR2 SMNVEV (reference sequence). CDR3 length equals 17 residues. In nucleotides, the CDR3 is TGTGCCAGCAGTTTATCCCCAAGACAGGGGGCGACCTACGAGCAGTACTTC. This gives the protein CASSLSPRQGATYEQYF.

The chain carries TRBV7-8 and TRBJ2-7, with 9 bases that match TRBD2. CDR1 is SGHVS, CDR2 FQNEAQ, per germline. CDR3 length: 16 residues. V lost 4 bases, J lost 1 base, and 8 bases stayed unmatched. The CDR3 region has the DNA TGTGCCAGCAGCTCCCCTGGTAGCGGGGGATCCTACGAGCAGTACTTC. Translated: CASSSPGSGGSYEQYF.

This clonotype was counted at least ten times. The rearrangement uses TRBV7-7 and TRBJ2-7; D gene ambiguous. With 4 bases removed from V and 0 bases from J, the gap between germline ends came to 1 base. This CDR3 is 11 amino acids long. The germline gives CDR1 SSHAT, CDR2 FNYEAQ (reference sequence). This chain's CDR3 is CASSCSYEQYF. In DNA, the CDR3 is TGTGCCAGCAGCTGCTCCTACGAGCAGTACTTC.

A few counts support this clonotype. This rearrangement joins TRBV24-1 to TRBJ2-2; the match to TRBD1 covers 7 bases. Germline V gives CDR1 KGHDR, CDR2 SFDVKD. J lost 2 bases, V lost 3 bases, and 5 bases had no gene match. The CDR3 spans 16 residues. CDR3 bases: TGTGCCACCAGTGATCCGGGGACAGAAAACACCGGGGAGCTGTTTTTT. Protein product: CATSDPGTENTGELFF.

The rearrangement joins TRBV29-1 to TRBJ1-1; D unresolved. The V and J ends lost 6 bases and 2 bases respectively, with 16 bases between them. The CDR3 extends over 14 amino acids. From germline, CDR1 is SQVTM and CDR2 ANQGSEA. The CDR3 DNA is TGCAGCGTGGATCCTTGGACGGATAACACTGAAGCTTTCTTT. Residues: CSVDPWTDNTEAFF. The full variable domain, rest sourced from reference TRBV29-1 and TRBJ1-1, is SAVISQKPSRDICQRGTSLTIQCQVDSQVTMMFWYRQQPGQSLTLIATANQGSEATYESGFVIDKFPISRPNLTFSTLTVSNMSPEDSSIYLCSVDPWTDNTEAFFGQGTRLTVV.

The rearrangement joins TRBV7-9 to TRBJ2-1; D might be TRBD2 (7 bases). V was pared by 1 base and J by 7 bases, with 20 bases between. The CDR3 sequence is 17 residues long. CDR1 and CDR2 from the germline V gene are SEHNR and FQNEAQ (reference sequence). The CDR3 coding sequence is TGTGCCAGCAGCTTAGACGGGGGGCGGGCCAGGGTGAATGAGCAGTTCTTC. Amino acids: CASSLDGGRARVNEQFF. The variable domain in full, completed from reference TRBV7-9 and TRBJ2-1, reads DTGVSQNPRHKITKRGQNVTFRCDPISEHNRLYWYRQTLGQGPEFLTYFQNEAQLEKSRLLSDRFSAERPKGSFSTLEIQRTEQGDSAMYLCASSLDGGRARVNEQFFGPGTRLTVL.

In its sample, this clonotype was seen a few times. The chain combines TRBV20-1 with TRBJ2-7; 10 nucleotides agree with TRBD1. The V gene end was trimmed by 5 bases and the J gene end by 1 base; junction bases not matched to a gene: 8. CDR3 size: 15 residues. The germline CDR1 and CDR2 sequences are DFQATT and SNEGSKA (reference sequence). CDR3 sequence (DNA): TGCAGTGCTGACCGGGACAGGGGACTATCCTACGAGCAGTACTTC. The encoded protein is CSADRDRGLSYEQYF.

V is TRBV10-3 and J is TRBJ2-2; D tentatively reads TRBD1 or TRBD2 (5 bases each). Between the trimmed V and J ends, which lost 6 bases and 1 base, there was a span of 12 bases. Germline loops: CDR1 ENHRY, CDR2 SYGVKD. CDR3 length: 15 residues. Here the CDR3 reads CAIREAGKNTGELFF. DNA for the CDR3: TGTGCCATCAGGGAGGCAGGGAAGAACACCGGGGAGCTGTTTTTT.

This clonotype has just a few counts. V usage is TRBV6-5 and J usage is TRBJ2-1; D is uncertain. Trimming left V 4 bases short and J 0 bases short, with 13 bases between. Germline V gene lookup returns CDR1 MNHEY and CDR2 SVGAGI. This CDR3 contains 16 residues. CDR3 nucleotide sequence: TGTGCCAGCAGTTGGCCCCGGAAGAGCTCCTACAATGAGCAGTTCTTC. Residues: CASSWPRKSSYNEQFF.

This clonotype has a handful of counts. J is TRBJ2-1 and V is TRBV7-9; 7 positions agree with TRBD2. Germline V gene sequence: CDR1 SEHNR, CDR2 FQNEAQ (reference sequence). After removal of 5 bases from V and 6 bases from J, the junction contained 4 bases not matched to a gene. The CDR3 has 13 residues. As DNA, the CDR3 is TGTGCCAGCAGCCGGGAGGTCTTCAATGAGCAGTTCTTC. This translates into CASSREVFNEQFF.

This clonotype occurred a few times. The chain recombines TRBV28 with TRBJ2-7; D is perhaps TRBD1 (6 bases). Germline-derived CDR1 and CDR2 are MDHEN and SYDVKM. The CDR3 contains 15 residues. The V and J ends lost 3 bases and 6 bases respectively, with 18 bases between them. The CDR3 protein is CASSFLGARGTEQYF. The DNA for the CDR3 is TGTGCCAGCAGTTTTTTGGGGGCTAGGGGGACCGAGCAGTACTTC.

This clonotype was seen at least ten times. The chain carries TRBV10-1 and TRBJ2-1, with 9 bases lining up with TRBD2. The CDR3 consists of 16 residues. Germline-derived CDR1 and CDR2 are WNHNN and SYGVQD (reference sequence). The junction had 5 bases not matched to a gene; V was cut back by 0 bases and J by 5 bases. The CDR3 region is CASSESMTSGNNEQFF. The CDR3 bases are TGCGCCAGCAGTGAGTCGATGACTAGCGGAAACAATGAGCAGTTCTTC.

In its sample, this clonotype was seen a few times. The chain joins TRBV10-1 to TRBJ2-7, with D perhaps TRBD2 (6 bases). V lost 3 bases and J 0 bases, leaving 15 bases between the germline ends. The V gene's germline CDR1 is WNHNN and CDR2 SYGVQD (reference sequence). The CDR3 is made up of 16 amino acids. The CDR3 reads CASSELGTPSSYEQYF. The CDR3 DNA reads as TGCGCCAGCAGTGAATTGGGGACTCCAAGCTCCTACGAGCAGTACTTC.

There are a few counts of this clonotype. The genes are TRBV15 and TRBJ2-1, with D perhaps TRBD2 (6 bases). Between the trimmed V and J ends, which lost 4 bases and 9 bases, there was a span of 16 bases. This CDR3 is built from 14 residues. Germline assignment: CDR1 LNHNV and CDR2 YYDKDF (reference sequence). The CDR3 spells CATSTRLGPLEQFF. CDR3 in DNA: TGTGCCACCAGCACCAGACTAGGGCCGCTTGAGCAGTTCTTC.

At least ten counts were recorded for this clonotype. At one of its ends the junction is not consistent with the germline gene, which may arise from a read error. The chain uses TRBV7-2 and TRBJ2-3; D gene uncertain. CDR1 and CDR2 (germline): SGHTA, FQGNSA. There are 12 residues in the CDR3. The CDR3 nucleotides read TGCGCCAGCAGCTTGGCCGTAGATACGCAGTATTTT. Its translation: CASSLAVDTQYF.

The chain combines TRBV12-3 or TRBV12-4 with TRBJ2-7, with D tentatively TRBD1 or TRBD2 (5 bases each). Trimming took 4 bases from V and 3 from J, leaving 7 bases between them. CDR3 length: 12 amino acids. The DNA for the CDR3 is TGTGCCAGCAGTTGGGGGTTCTACGAGCAGTACTTC. This translates into CASSWGFYEQYF.

J is TRBJ1-1 and V is TRBV6-5; 7 nucleotides align to TRBD1. CDR1 is MNHEY, CDR2 SVGAGI, per germline. V trimming: 0 bases; J trimming: 5 bases; junction bases outside the gene matches: 9. The CDR3 covers 16 residues. CDR3 DNA: TGTGCCAGCAGTTACTCGATCAGAATCAGGGGGACTGAAGCTTTCTTT. Its translation: CASSYSIRIRGTEAFF.